Following are 26 T cell receptor beta chains from one sample sequenced in a study of blood T cell repertoires in COVID-19. Measured with immunoSEQ multiplex PCR; TCRdb has only the in-frame clones, and not every one. The repertoire holds approximately 300,000 clones, about nine tenths seen once, with over 9.5% in the top ten. The material sequenced was PBMCs or T cells enriched from blood (not recorded which). The receptors were sampled from a woman in her late teens or twenties who had recovered from COVID-19.

CDR3 in amino acids: CASIPGQGGEQYF. CDR3 coding DNA: TGTGCCAGCATTCCGGGACAGGGCGGTGAGCAGTACTTC. V gene TRBV6-5 combines with J gene TRBJ2-7, with 9 bases that match TRBD1. CDR3 length: 13 residues. Germline CDR1 is MNHEY and CDR2 is SVGAGI. V dropped 7 bases and J dropped 7; count of bases not matched to a gene: 8.

This clone was detected many times. V is TRBV19 and J is TRBJ1-1; unclear D gene. This CDR3 comprises 13 residues. V was shortened by 4 bases and J by 0 bases, with 6 bases between the two germline ends. CDR1 is LNHDA, CDR2 SQIVND, per germline (reference sequence). This CDR3 reads CASSTQVNTEAFF. CDR3 nucleotide sequence: TGTGCCAGTAGTACGCAGGTGAACACTGAAGCTTTCTTT.

The genes are TRBV7-9 and TRBJ2-1; TRBD1 aligns across 11 bases. Germline-derived CDR1 and CDR2 are SEHNR and FQNEAQ (reference sequence). CDR3 length equals 16 residues. Trimming at V came to 4 bases and at J to 6 bases, leaving 8 bases not matched to a gene. CDR3 in DNA: TGTGCCAGCAGCTGGGCCGGGACAGGGGGTTTCAATGAGCAGTTCTTC. Protein: CASSWAGTGGFNEQFF.

The genes are TRBV28 and TRBJ2-1; 13 bases fit TRBD2. Germline V lookup: CDR1 MDHEN, CDR2 SYDVKM. J lost 8 bases, V lost 1 base, and 5 bases had no gene match. This CDR3 region has 16 residues. As DNA, the CDR3 is TGTGCCAGCAGTTTATCTTGGACTAGCGGGAGTGATGAGCAGTTCTTC. This sequence encodes CASSLSWTSGSDEQFF. The variable domain in full, completed from reference TRBV28 and TRBJ2-1, reads DVKVTQSSRYLVKRTGEKVFLECVQDMDHENMFWYRQDPGLGLRLIYFSYDVKMKEKGDIPEGYSVSREKKERFSLILESASTNQTSMYLCASSLSWTSGSDEQFFGPGTRLTVL.

This clone was detected many times. J is TRBJ2-7 and V is TRBV30, with TRBD1 matching 8 bases. V lost 5 bases and J lost 1; bases outside the gene matches: 10. The CDR3 is made up of 15 amino acids. Germline assignment: CDR1 GTSNPN and CDR2 SVGIG (reference sequence). CDR3 protein: CAWDPGQEVSYEQYF. CDR3 bases: TGTGCCTGGGACCCGGGACAGGAAGTTTCCTACGAGCAGTACTTC.

The chain recombines TRBV5-5 with TRBJ1-5; weak D call: TRBD1 (6 bases). Germline V gene lookup returns CDR1 SGHKS and CDR2 YYEKEE (reference sequence). This CDR3 spans 14 amino acids. V dropped 0 bases and J dropped 5 bases, with 9 bases sitting between them. CDR3 in DNA: TGTGCCAGCAGCTTGGAGGGGGTAGATCAGCCCCAGCATTTT. It yields the protein CASSLEGVDQPQHF.

V gene TRBV10-3 combines with J gene TRBJ1-3, with D perhaps matching TRBD1 (5 bases). In germline, CDR1 is ENHRY, CDR2 SYGVKD. The V gene lost 6 bases and the J gene lost 3 bases, with 6 bases spanning the gap. The CDR3 extends over 12 amino acids. CDR3 residues: CAIRDSGNTIYF. For the CDR3, the DNA is TGTGCCATCAGAGACAGTGGAAACACCATATATTTT.

The chain is built from TRBV9 and TRBJ1-4, with TRBD1 matching over 8 bases. The CDR3 consists of 15 residues. V lost 3 bases and J lost 8; bases outside the gene matches: 9. Per the germline V gene, CDR1 is SGDLS and CDR2 is YYNGEE. The CDR3: CASSGQGAPEEKLFF. CDR3 sequence (DNA): TGTGCCAGCAGCGGTCAGGGGGCGCCGGAAGAAAAACTGTTTTTT.

The chain's CDR3 is CASSPTGGAEAFF. In DNA, the CDR3 is TGTGCCAGCAGCCCGACAGGGGGGGCTGAAGCTTTCTTT. The chain has TRBV13 and TRBJ1-1, with 9 bases fitting TRBD1. The CDR3 spans 13 residues. V lost 5 bases, J lost 6 bases, and 4 bases stayed unmatched. Germline CDR1 is PRHDT and CDR2 is FYEKMQ (reference sequence).

The chain employs TRBV5-1 and TRBJ2-3, with TRBD2 matching 10 bases. After removal of 4 bases from V and 2 bases from J, the junction contained 10 bases not matched to a gene. Germline assignment: CDR1 SGHRS and CDR2 YFSETQ. The CDR3 is 17 residues long. In DNA, the CDR3 is TGCGCCAGCAGCCGGCTTACTAGCGGGGACATCACAGATACGCAGTATTTT. This sequence encodes CASSRLTSGDITDTQYF.

The chain carries TRBV29-1 and TRBJ2-1; 13 bases align to TRBD2. The CDR3 covers 17 residues. Trimming took 3 bases from V and 0 from J; bases not matched to a gene: 5. Germline assignment: CDR1 SQVTM and CDR2 ANQGSEA. Written as DNA, the CDR3 is TGCAGCGTTGAGGGGACTAGCGGGATCAGCTCCTACAATGAGCAGTTCTTC. Translated, it gives CSVEGTSGISSYNEQFF.

The V and J genes are TRBV7-3 and TRBJ2-3, with TRBD1 as a possible D gene (5 bases). The V and J ends lost 5 bases and 1 base respectively, with 31 bases between them. Per germline, CDR1 SGHTA and CDR2 FQGTGA. CDR3 length equals 21 residues. The CDR3 sequence: CASSPIGHAVRLRLCTDTQYF. The CDR3 nucleotides are TGTGCCAGCAGCCCAATAGGACATGCCGTCAGACTGAGACTTTGCACAGATACGCAGTATTTT.

This chain joins TRBV27 and TRBJ2-3; D may be TRBD2 (5 bases). The CDR3 consists of 16 residues. V was pared by 4 bases and J by 2 bases, with 16 bases between. Germline V lookup: CDR1 MNHEY, CDR2 SMNVEV (reference sequence). CDR3 sequence reads: CASSSLGKRDTDTQYF. The CDR3 nucleotides are TGTGCCAGCAGTTCCCTAGGGAAACGGGACACAGATACGCAGTATTTT.

The chain employs TRBV24-1 and TRBJ1-5, with D hard to call. Germline values: CDR1 KGHDR, CDR2 SFDVKD. Deletions cut 8 bases from V and 0 bases from J, with 16 bases between. The CDR3 runs 16 residues. The CDR3 reads CATTHRRHYSNQPQHF. The CDR3 region has the DNA TGTGCCACCACACACCGCCGACATTATAGCAATCAGCCCCAGCATTTT.

The genes are TRBV27 and TRBJ2-2; 16 bases line up with TRBD2. Germline assignment: CDR1 MNHEY and CDR2 SMNVEV (reference sequence). The CDR3 has 20 residues. Trimming cost V 4 bases and J 5 bases; bases outside gene matches: 13. Written as DNA, the CDR3 is TGTGCCAGCAGTTCCCTAAGAACGGGACTAGCGGGGGGGCGTACCGGGGAGCTGTTTTTT. Its protein product is CASSSLRTGLAGGRTGELFF.

CDR3 DNA: TGCGCCAGCAGCTTGGGAACGGGGACAGGGAAGACTGAAGCTTTCTTT. Amino acids: CASSLGTGTGKTEAFF. The chain employs TRBV5-1 and TRBJ1-1, with TRBD1 identical over 9 bases. The V gene's germline CDR1 is SGHRS and CDR2 YFSETQ. CDR3 length: 16 amino acids. The V and J ends lost 0 bases and 5 bases, in that order; junction bases with no gene match: 8.

The chain is built from TRBV5-1 and TRBJ1-5; the D gene is possibly TRBD1 (5 bases). Trimming shortened V by 4 bases and J by 0 bases, and 8 bases separated the two germline ends. CDR3 length equals 14 residues. Germline values: CDR1 SGHRS, CDR2 YFSETQ. This CDR3 is CASSPGHSNQPQHF. The DNA of the CDR3 is TGCGCCAGCAGCCCAGGGCATAGCAATCAGCCCCAGCATTTT. Full variable domain (missing parts from reference TRBV5-1 and TRBJ1-5): KAGVTQTPRYLIKTRGQQVTLSCSPISGHRSVSWYQQTPGQGLQFLFEYFSETQRNKGNFPGRFSGRQFSNSRSEMNVSTLELGDSALYLCASSPGHSNQPQHFGDGTRLSIL.

The V and J genes are TRBV28 and TRBJ2-6; no clear D gene. V was shortened by 8 bases and J by 0 bases, with 2 bases between the two germline ends. Germline V gene data show CDR1 as MDHEN and CDR2 as SYDVKM. CDR3 size: 12 residues. CDR3 residues: CASLSGANVLTF. The CDR3 DNA follows: TGTGCCAGCCTCTCTGGGGCCAACGTCCTGACTTTC.

The genes are TRBV10-2 and TRBJ1-4; 9 bases are a match to TRBD1. Germline CDR1 and CDR2: WSHSY and SAAADI. This CDR3 is 14 amino acids long. With V trimmed by 4 bases and J by 6 bases, 3 bases remained unmatched. The CDR3 protein is CASSAWTGDEKLFF. The CDR3 DNA is TGCGCCAGCAGTGCATGGACAGGGGATGAAAAACTGTTTTTT.

The CDR3 nucleotides read TGTGCCAGCAGTTACCGCCTCCAATCTCACACGGGGTCTTTGGGTTACGAGCAGTACTTC. Its translation is CASSYRLQSHTGSLGYEQYF. This chain uses TRBV6-2 or TRBV6-3 with TRBJ2-7; weak D call: TRBD2 (5 bases). The germline V and J ends were trimmed by 2 bases and 4 bases, with 30 bases remaining between them. The germline V gene encodes CDR1 MNHEY and CDR2 SVGEGT. This CDR3 comprises 20 residues.

The rearrangement links TRBV4-1 to TRBJ2-2; TRBD1 matches 8 bases. The CDR3 contains 18 residues. The germline gives CDR1 MGHRA, CDR2 YSYEKL. The V and J ends lost 5 bases and 5 bases, in that order; junction bases with no gene match: 16. The CDR3 nucleotides are TGCGCCAGCAGCGCACCCCATTTCAGGGGGCAAAGAACCGGGGAGCTGTTTTTT. Residues: CASSAPHFRGQRTGELFF.

In its sample, this clone was seen a few times. V and J are TRBV24-1 and TRBJ2-5; D possibly corresponds to TRBD1 (6 bases). Trimming took off 3 bases at V and 0 bases at J, with 10 bases between the two ends. CDR3 length: 15 amino acids. Germline V lookup: CDR1 KGHDR, CDR2 SFDVKD. The CDR3 DNA sequence: TGTGCCACCAGTGATCCCCGACAGGACCAAGAGACCCAGTACTTC. It encodes CATSDPRQDQETQYF.

The CDR3 nucleotides are TGTGCCAGCAGTGATACCGGGGAGGTTAACTATGGCTACACCTTC. Its protein product is CASSDTGEVNYGYTF. The V call is TRBV6-1, the J call TRBJ1-2; D remains unclear. Trimming took off 3 bases at V and 1 base at J, with 12 bases between the two ends. Germline V gene sequence: CDR1 MNHNS, CDR2 SASEGT. This CDR3 has 15 amino acids.

The gene calls are TRBV3-1 (or the pseudogene TRBV3-2) and TRBJ2-1; 15 nucleotides line up with TRBD2. V gave up 4 bases and J gave up 8 bases; unmatched junction bases: 9. The CDR3 sequence is 17 residues long. Germline CDR1 and CDR2: LGHDT and YNNKEL (reference sequence). In nucleotides, the CDR3 is TGTGCCAGCAGCCTAGAGCCGGGACTAGCGGGAGGTTATGAGCAGTTCTTC. Protein: CASSLEPGLAGGYEQFF.

The chain has TRBV27 and TRBJ1-1; no clear D. V was pared by 2 bases and J by 5 bases, with 9 bases between. Germline assignment: CDR1 MNHEY and CDR2 SMNVEV (reference sequence). The CDR3 runs to 13 residues. The CDR3 nucleotides read TGTGCCAGCAGTTTAGAGGCGGGAACTGAAGCTTTCTTT. This translates into CASSLEAGTEAFF.

The V and J genes are TRBV3-1 (or the pseudogene TRBV3-2) and TRBJ1-1; D call uncertain. Germline loops: CDR1 LGHDT, CDR2 YNNKEL (reference sequence). CDR3 length: 15 amino acids. Trimming pared 1 base from V and 0 bases from J, leaving 9 bases between. CDR3 sequence reads: CASSQGHLLNTEAFF. The CDR3 nucleotides read TGTGCCAGCAGCCAAGGACACCTCCTGAACACTGAAGCTTTCTTT.